This entry lists 28 T cell receptor beta chains sequenced from one sample in a study of T cells in women clearing cervical HPV infection. Produced via immunoSEQ multiplex PCR; TCRdb's table is partial and in-frame only. This listing includes tens of thousands of clones. The sequenced sample consisted of blood buffy coat. The receptor set was obtained from a woman aged 18 to 75 with a cervical HPV16 infection that either progressed to CIN3+ or cleared (not recorded which).

A remark on this clone: Read sequence stops 3 residues before the CDR3 end, and the germline J gene provides the missing end. This chain uses TRBV7-6 with TRBJ2-3, with 8 bases matching TRBD2. The CDR3 spans 17 residues. The ends lost 0 bases at V and 1 base at J; junction bases unmatched: 6. CDR1 is SGHVS and CDR2 is FNYEAQ in the germline V gene. The CDR3 is CASSLARSGSGTDTQYF. The covered CDR3 bases are TGTGCCAGCAGCTTAGCGAGGAGCGGGAGCGGCACAGATACG.

Note on this clone: The CDR3 is cut off 3 residues early in the read; its end comes from the germline J gene. The V call is TRBV5-1, the J call TRBJ2-3, with TRBD2 matching over 7 bases. Germline assignment: CDR1 SGHRS and CDR2 YFSETQ. V shed 5 bases and J 6 bases; nucleotides not matched to a gene: 24. The CDR3 is made up of 19 amino acids. Incomplete CDR3 DNA: TGCGCCAGCAGACGGACGCTAGCGGTCATCACAACTGGGGACGATACG. It is translated as CASRRTLAVITTGDDT. The whole CDR3 protein reads CASRRTLAVITTGDDTQYF.

Notes on this clone: The read ends 3 residues before the CDR3 terminus; that terminus is restored from the germline J gene. V usage is TRBV7-8 and J usage is TRBJ2-4, with 10 positions matching TRBD1. The V gene's germline CDR1 is SGHVS and CDR2 FQNEAQ. This CDR3 has 16 amino acids. The chain's CDR3 is CASSFTTTGTGVGQYF. Incomplete CDR3 DNA: TGTGCCAGCAGCTTCACTACGACCGGGACAGGGGTCGGT.

On this clone: The read halts 3 residues ahead of the CDR3 end, with the missing end drawn from the germline J gene. V and J are TRBV30 and TRBJ2-3, with D maybe TRBD2 (7 bases). The CDR3 totals 15 residues. Germline-derived CDR1 and CDR2 are GTSNPN and SVGIG (reference sequence). The DNA read from the CDR3 is TGTGCCTGGAGTACGGGGGGCAGGAGCAATCAGCCG. Amino acids: CAWSTGGRSNQP. The whole CDR3 sequence is CAWSTGGRSNQPQYF.

Comment on this clone: With the read ending 3 residues before the CDR3 end, the germline J gene is used to fill in that end. The chain recombines TRBV30 with TRBJ1-1; D is ambiguous. CDR1 GTSNPN and CDR2 SVGIG come from the germline V gene (reference sequence). CDR3 length: 13 amino acids. The ends were cut back, 0 bases at V and 0 bases at J, with 5 bases in the middle. CDR3 DNA, as far as it was read: TGTGCCTGGAGTGTAAGGGTGAACACTGAA. Its protein product is CAWSVRVNTE. In full, the CDR3 reads CAWSVRVNTEAFF.

Of note for this clone: The observed sequence ends 3 residues before the CDR3 terminus, with the missing tail filled in from the germline J gene. This chain links TRBV30 with TRBJ2-2; D assignment may be TRBD1 or TRBD2 (5 bases each). CDR1 is GTSNPN and CDR2 is SVGIG in the germline V gene (reference sequence). The CDR3 length is 13 residues. Partial CDR3 DNA: TGTGCCTGGAGTTTAGGGGAGAATTCACCG. It codes for CAWSLGENSP. The CDR3 in its entirety is CAWSLGENSPLFF.

As regards this clone: The observed sequence ends 3 residues before the CDR3 terminus, with the missing tail filled in from the germline J gene. The genes are TRBV19 and TRBJ2-1, with D unclear. The CDR3 is made up of 13 amino acids. V was clipped by 3 bases and J by 5 bases, with 8 bases between them. The germline CDR1 and CDR2 sequences are LNHDA and SQIVND (reference sequence). CDR3 sequence: CASSIGLNNEQFF. The part of the CDR3 DNA that was read is TGTGCCAGTAGTATTGGGCTAAACAATGAG.

A note on this clone: The read finishes 3 residues shy of the CDR3 end, and the germline J gene is used to complete it. The J gene is TRBJ2-2, the V gene TRBV18; D might be TRBD1 (6 bases). The CDR3 totals 15 residues. The germline V gene has CDR1 KGHSH and CDR2 LQKENI. The sequenced part of the CDR3 DNA is TGTGCCAGCTCACCACTAGGGGGTAATAATTCACCG. This sequence encodes CASSPLGGNNSP. In full, the CDR3 reads CASSPLGGNNSPLFF. The full variable domain, in which reference TRBV18 and TRBJ2-2 provide the parts outside the CDR3, is NAGVMQNPRHLVRRRGQEARLRCSPMKGHSHVYWYRQLPEEGLKFMVYLQKENIIDESGMPKERFSAEFPKEGPSILRIQQVVRGDSAAYFCASSPLGGNNSPLFFGEGSRLTVL.

Concerning this clone itself: The read falls 3 residues short of the CDR3 end, and the missing part is taken from the germline J gene. This chain connects TRBV2 to TRBJ1-2, with a tentative D call TRBD1 (6 bases). CDR3 length equals 13 residues. CDR1 SNHLY and CDR2 FYNNEI come from the germline V gene. The sequenced part of the CDR3 DNA is TGTGCCAGCACTAGCGGGGGGGCCTACGAC. Translation: CASTSGGAYD. The complete CDR3 reads CASTSGGAYDYTF.

Remarks on this clone: Read sequence stops 3 residues before the CDR3 end, and the germline J gene provides the missing end. The rearrangement uses TRBV5-5 and TRBJ2-3; D may be TRBD1 (6 bases). Germline assignment: CDR1 SGHKS and CDR2 YYEKEE (reference sequence). CDR3 length equals 15 residues. V lost 3 bases and J 5 bases, leaving 16 bases between the germline ends. This chain's CDR3 is CASSSGTIRQDTQYF. Incomplete CDR3 DNA: TGTGCCAGCAGCTCCGGGACAATTCGGCAAGATACG.

As for this clone: The read comes to an end 3 residues before the CDR3 does, leaving the germline J gene to fill in the end. The chain is built from TRBV2 and TRBJ2-2; TRBD2 agrees at 7 bases. V gave up 8 bases and J gave up 7 bases; unmatched junction bases: 1. CDR1 SNHLY and CDR2 FYNNEI come from the germline V gene. The CDR3 extends over 11 amino acids. Partial CDR3 DNA: TGTGCCAGCGGGAGGGGCGGGGAG. This encodes CASGRGGE. The CDR3 reads in full as CASGRGGELFF. Drawing the rest from reference TRBV2 and TRBJ2-2, the complete variable domain is EPEVTQTPSHQVTQMGQEVILRCVPISNHLYFYWYRQILGQKVEFLVSFYNNEISEKSEIFDDQFSVERPDGSNFTLKIRSTKLEDSAMYFCASGRGGELFFGEGSRLTVL.

Note on this clone: The CDR3 extends 3 residues past the end of the read, so its final part is completed from the germline J gene. The chain couples TRBV4-1 to TRBJ1-2, with D unresolved. The CDR3 extends over 13 amino acids. V was shortened by 0 bases and J by 4 bases, with 6 bases between the two germline ends. Germline V gives CDR1 MGHRA, CDR2 YSYEKL. CDR3 DNA (partial): TGCGCCAGCAGCCAAGATCTCGGCTATGGC. It is translated as CASSQDLGYG. The whole CDR3 region reads CASSQDLGYGYTF.

Turning to this clone: The sequenced fragment ends 3 residues before the CDR3 boundary, so the rest is inferred from the germline J gene. The same CDR3 is also encoded by other DNA sequences in this sample. The chain has TRBV2 and TRBJ1-3; tentatively, D is TRBD1 (5 bases). CDR3 size: 15 residues. Trimming cost V 6 bases and J 3 bases, with 15 bases left between them. CDR1 and CDR2 from the germline V gene are SNHLY and FYNNEI. This chain's CDR3 is CASRAGLLNGNTIYF. CDR3 DNA, as far as it was read: TGTGCCAGCAGGGCAGGGTTATTAAATGGAAACACC.

Remarks on this clone: The read halts 3 residues ahead of the CDR3 end, with the missing end drawn from the germline J gene. The genes are TRBV18 and TRBJ1-1; TRBD1 might be the D (5 bases). From germline, CDR1 is KGHSH and CDR2 LQKENI. This CDR3 comprises 16 residues. This CDR3 reads CASSQASGGKYNEAFF. CDR3 bases read: TGTGCCAGCTCACAGGCTAGCGGGGGTAAATACAATGAG.

CDR3 DNA (partial): TGTGCCAGCAGCGGGGGGGTGCCGGGTGGC. It translates to CASSGGVPGG. The entire CDR3 reads CASSGGVPGGYTF. The chain has TRBV5-4 and TRBJ1-2; weak D call: TRBD1 (5 bases). Read data end 3 residues before the CDR3 end; the end is taken from the germline J gene. CDR1 is SGHNT and CDR2 is YYREEE in the germline V gene (reference sequence). This CDR3 has 13 residues. The V gene lost 4 bases and the J gene lost 7 bases, with 14 bases spanning the gap.

With regard to this clone: The CDR3 is cut off 3 residues early in the read; its end comes from the germline J gene. The genes are TRBV20-1 and TRBJ2-1; 9 bases map to TRBD2. The CDR3 covers 15 residues. Germline V CDR1 and CDR2: DFQATT, SNEGSKA (reference sequence). Trimming at V came to 0 bases and at J to 8 bases, leaving 8 bases not matched to a gene. The sequenced part of the CDR3 DNA is TGCAGTGCTAGAGAGGTAGCGGGGGCGATCGATGAG. It encodes CSAREVAGAIDE. The full CDR3 protein is CSAREVAGAIDEQFF.

Details on this clone: The read falls 3 residues short of the CDR3 end, and the missing part is taken from the germline J gene. The chain has TRBV30 and TRBJ1-2; perhaps TRBD1 as D (6 bases). The ends were cut back, 0 bases at V and 4 bases at J, with 9 bases in the middle. CDR1 and CDR2 from the germline V gene are GTSNPN and SVGIG (reference sequence). CDR3 length equals 13 residues. CDR3: CAWSVRGGYGYTF. CDR3 bases read: TGTGCCTGGAGTGTACGAGGGGGCTATGGC.

The CDR3 DNA, read in part, is TGCAGTGCGACGGACAGGTTAATCCCTCACGCTGAA. Translating it yields CSATDRLIPHAE. Given in full, the CDR3 is CSATDRLIPHAEAFF. The rearrangement links TRBV20-1 to TRBJ1-1, with TRBD1 matching over 7 bases. Sequencing ends 3 residues short of the CDR3 end; the germline J gene provides the rest. The CDR3 covers 15 residues. CDR1 DFQATT and CDR2 SNEGSKA come from the germline V gene (reference sequence). V was clipped by 6 bases and J by 6 bases; unmatched bases: 16.

Notes on this clone: The sequence runs out 3 residues before the end of the CDR3; the remainder is reconstructed from the germline J gene. This chain links TRBV5-1 with TRBJ1-1, with D perhaps matching TRBD1 (5 bases). V was pared by 2 bases and J by 6 bases, with 20 bases between. This CDR3 has 16 amino acids. Germline V CDR1 and CDR2: SGHRS, YFSETQ. Incomplete CDR3 DNA: TGCGCCAGCAGCTTTGAGGCCGGACACGAAACGGCTGAA. Translated, it gives CASSFEAGHETAE. In full, the CDR3 is CASSFEAGHETAEAFF.

A remark on this clone: Read data end 3 residues before the CDR3 end; the end is taken from the germline J gene. The V gene is TRBV20-1, the J gene TRBJ2-3, with 10 bases aligning to TRBD2. Germline lookup yields CDR1 DFQATT and CDR2 SNEGSKA (reference sequence). This CDR3 has 13 amino acids. The CDR3 reads CSAVSGRVETQYF. The covered CDR3 bases are TGCAGTGCTGTGAGCGGGAGGGTAGAGACG.

About this clone itself: The read falls 3 residues short of the CDR3 end, and the missing part is taken from the germline J gene. V gene TRBV5-1 combines with J gene TRBJ2-7, with a tentative D call TRBD1 (5 bases). V lost 4 bases, J lost 1 base, and 12 bases lay in between. The CDR3 consists of 14 residues. The V gene's germline CDR1 is SGHRS and CDR2 YFSETQ. CDR3: CASSRTDKSYEQYF. CDR3 DNA, as far as it was read: TGCGCCAGCAGCAGGACGGACAAGTCCTACGAG.

With regard to this clone: The CDR3 end is not reached by the read, which stops 3 residues before it; the germline J gene fills it in. The chain couples TRBV2 to TRBJ2-3, with D possibly being TRBD2 (6 bases). The germline V gene encodes CDR1 SNHLY and CDR2 FYNNEI. V was trimmed by 4 bases and J by 2 bases, leaving 10 bases between them. The CDR3 covers 14 residues. The CDR3: CASSVGGNTDTQYF. The CDR3 DNA, read in part, is TGTGCCAGCAGTGTGGGCGGGAACACAGATACG. The entire variable domain, with the rest obtained from reference TRBV2 and TRBJ2-3, is as follows: EPEVTQTPSHQVTQMGQEVILRCVPISNHLYFYWYRQILGQKVEFLVSFYNNEISEKSEIFDDQFSVERPDGSNFTLKIRSTKLEDSAMYFCASSVGGNTDTQYFGPGTRLTVL.

With regard to this clone: With the read ending 3 residues before the CDR3 end, the germline J gene is used to fill in that end. The genes are TRBV2 and TRBJ1-1; D gene ambiguous. Germline V gene sequence: CDR1 SNHLY, CDR2 FYNNEI. The CDR3 is 11 residues long. Trimming took off 11 bases at V and 7 bases at J, with 14 bases between the two ends. The covered CDR3 bases are TGTGCCGGTTCACTGTACGGTGAA. Translated: CAGSLYGE. The whole CDR3 region reads CAGSLYGEAFF.

For this clone: The DNA ends 3 residues before the CDR3 does, and the rest of the CDR3 is filled in from the germline J gene. This rearrangement joins TRBV29-1 to TRBJ1-1, with D perhaps TRBD1 (5 bases). Germline CDR1 is SQVTM and CDR2 is ANQGSEA. CDR3 length: 11 residues. The V and J ends lost 6 bases and 3 bases respectively, with 8 bases between them. The CDR3 DNA, read in part, is TGCAGCGTCGTCAGGGACACTGAA. This translates into CSVVRDTE. The CDR3 reads in full as CSVVRDTEAFF.

The CDR3 is CAWTHSTNYGYTF. The sequenced part of the CDR3 DNA is TGTGCCTGGACGCACTCTACTAACTATGGC. The chain uses TRBV30 and TRBJ1-2; D call uncertain. The CDR3 goes on 3 residues after the read ends, and that part is filled in from the germline J gene. The ends were cut back, 4 bases at V and 0 bases at J, with 9 bases in the middle. Germline CDR1 is GTSNPN and CDR2 is SVGIG (reference sequence). This CDR3 region has 13 residues.

Regarding this clone: The read finishes 3 residues shy of the CDR3 end, and the germline J gene is used to complete it. This chain links TRBV30 with TRBJ1-6, with a possible D match to TRBD1 (6 bases). Germline V CDR1 and CDR2: GTSNPN, SVGIG (reference sequence). The CDR3 has 12 residues. The CDR3: CAWSTGTNSLHF. Incomplete CDR3 DNA: TGTGCCTGGAGTACAGGGACTAATTCC.

The CDR3 bases that were read are TGCGCCAGCAGCTTGGCCATGGACAGACGGGAAAAA. Protein: CASSLAMDRREK. The CDR3, in full, reads CASSLAMDRREKLFF. The chain couples TRBV5-1 to TRBJ1-4, with D possibly matching TRBD1 (6 bases). The missing CDR3 end, 3 residues past where the read stops, is filled in from the germline J gene. The CDR3 runs to 15 residues. V lost 0 bases and J 8 bases, leaving 14 bases between the germline ends. In germline, CDR1 is SGHRS, CDR2 YFSETQ.

As to this clone: The sequence runs out 3 residues before the end of the CDR3; the remainder is reconstructed from the germline J gene. The rearrangement joins TRBV2 to TRBJ1-5; D might be TRBD1 (5 bases). This CDR3 has 14 amino acids. CDR1 and CDR2 from the germline V gene are SNHLY and FYNNEI. Trimming shortened V by 2 bases and J by 5 bases, and 10 bases separated the two germline ends. CDR3 DNA (partial): TGTGCCAGCAGTGAAAGACAGCTGGATCAGCCC. Its protein is CASSERQLDQP. The whole CDR3 sequence reads CASSERQLDQPQHF.